This T cell receptor beta chain derives from a study of identical twins. After template switching added a universal primer site, the resulting cDNA carried unique molecular identifiers. TCRdb passed the 5' RACE reads through MiXCR, listing each CDR3 protein once. Among 1.5 million to 2 million distinct CDR3 sequences listed, about 32% were seen once. The CDR3 has 15 residues. Looked up from germline, CDR1 is SEHNR and CDR2 is FQNEAQ (reference sequence). The ends lost 1 base at V and 8 bases at J; junction bases unmatched: 8. In this sample, this clonotype turned up many times. What it binds is unknown. Study-level findings and limits: Potential partial confounding of zero-insertion analyses by invariant MAIT and iNKT cells was noted. Less excess twin sharing appeared in beta out-of-frame sequences. While abundant cord blood beta clonotypes carried fewer insertions, memory repertoires showed no such pattern.

The sequenced material came from cord blood. This TCR was recovered from a newborn girl in good health. This sequence joins TRBV7-9 and TRBJ1-2; TRBD1 agrees at 9 bases. CDR3 in DNA: TGTGCCAGCAGCTTAGGTACAGGGGGCGCGATCGGCTACACCTTC. Translated: CASSLGTGGAIGYTF.